The clone carrying this T cell receptor (beta chain) was counted at least ten times. The antigen is not known. The length of the CDR3 is 14 residues. Germline V gene sequence: CDR1 SNHLY, CDR2 FYNNEI. Germline trimming cut 3 bases from V and 4 bases from J; bases unmatched to any gene: 4. The TCR beta CDR3 regions underwent amplification using RNA transcripts as the source. First-round RT-PCR of the TCR CDR3 relied on the HTBI primer set. TCRdb itself ran the multiplex PCR reads through MiXCR, one entry per CDR3 protein. This table has hundreds of thousands of distinct CDR3 sequences, just under 45% appearing once. This specimen comes from a study of T cells in Graves' hyperthyroidism and ophthalmopathy. Findings of the study overall: A 13 V-J model separated ophthalmopathy from stable hyperthyroidism.

Patients showing uncontrolled infection, other autoimmune disease, pregnancy or lactation were ineligible. Sequencing was performed on peripheral blood or thyroid tissue (not recorded which). This sequence was found in an adult man with Graves' disease, either hyperthyroidism or ophthalmopathy (not recorded which). V and J are TRBV2 and TRBJ2-7; 9 bases map to TRBD2. CDR3 in amino acids: CASSEREGAYEQYF. The CDR3 region has the DNA TGTGCCAGCAGTGAGCGGGAGGGCGCGTACGAGCAGTACTTC.